This T cell receptor beta chain was recovered during a study of blood T cell repertoires in COVID-19. About the research overall: T cells, B-cell-depleted T cells, or PBMCs provided the cDNA or gDNA that served as material.

Clones were sequenced by immunoSEQ multiplex PCR, and TCRdb holds only the in-frame ones, with some missing. The sample has nearly 200,000 clones; roughly 80% are singletons. This CDR3 is 15 amino acids long. After removal of 4 bases from V and 4 bases from J, the junction contained 1 base not matched to a gene. CDR1 is SNHLY, CDR2 FYNNEI, per germline. The chain recombines TRBV2 with TRBJ1-6; 10 bases are a match to TRBD1. This receptor was obtained from a man in his 60s with COVID-19, enrolled during active disease. Sample: peripheral blood. The CDR3 here is CASSVGQGYNSPLHF. As DNA, the CDR3 is TGTGCCAGCAGTGTGGGACAGGGGTATAATTCACCCCTCCACTTT.